Reported below is one TCR beta chain. Replicate PCRs run on unsorted PBMC used about 300 ng DNA, which was 25,000 to 30,000 T cell genomes. Per the original methods: Because ImmunoSEQ provided only junction sequences with no quality scores, the filtering differed. Sequencing used immunoSEQ multiplex PCR; TCRdb keeps in-frame clones, though not all of them. Clone size and the V and J calls come from that table; the DNA yielded D and trimming. The profile shows about half a million clones, about 80% of them singletons. The germline V gene encodes CDR1 MNHNS and CDR2 SASEGT. J lost 5 bases, V lost 7 bases, and 5 bases had no gene match. The CDR3 contains 13 residues. Participating donors were healthy, HIV-negative adults free of recent acute infections or vaccinations. Unsorted samples relied on tens of millions of PBMCs, which served as the source of genomic DNA. The sample originates from a study of shared clonotypes between healthy human individuals.

The chain has TRBV6-1 and TRBJ2-5; 9 nucleotides match TRBD1. The TCR comes from a woman in her 40s in good health. Some clones in this sample may be carry-over from other donors' samples. What was sequenced was PBMCs. The chain's CDR3 is CASIGQGRETQYF. CDR3 nucleotide sequence: TGTGCCAGCATTGGACAGGGGAGGGAGACCCAGTACTTC.